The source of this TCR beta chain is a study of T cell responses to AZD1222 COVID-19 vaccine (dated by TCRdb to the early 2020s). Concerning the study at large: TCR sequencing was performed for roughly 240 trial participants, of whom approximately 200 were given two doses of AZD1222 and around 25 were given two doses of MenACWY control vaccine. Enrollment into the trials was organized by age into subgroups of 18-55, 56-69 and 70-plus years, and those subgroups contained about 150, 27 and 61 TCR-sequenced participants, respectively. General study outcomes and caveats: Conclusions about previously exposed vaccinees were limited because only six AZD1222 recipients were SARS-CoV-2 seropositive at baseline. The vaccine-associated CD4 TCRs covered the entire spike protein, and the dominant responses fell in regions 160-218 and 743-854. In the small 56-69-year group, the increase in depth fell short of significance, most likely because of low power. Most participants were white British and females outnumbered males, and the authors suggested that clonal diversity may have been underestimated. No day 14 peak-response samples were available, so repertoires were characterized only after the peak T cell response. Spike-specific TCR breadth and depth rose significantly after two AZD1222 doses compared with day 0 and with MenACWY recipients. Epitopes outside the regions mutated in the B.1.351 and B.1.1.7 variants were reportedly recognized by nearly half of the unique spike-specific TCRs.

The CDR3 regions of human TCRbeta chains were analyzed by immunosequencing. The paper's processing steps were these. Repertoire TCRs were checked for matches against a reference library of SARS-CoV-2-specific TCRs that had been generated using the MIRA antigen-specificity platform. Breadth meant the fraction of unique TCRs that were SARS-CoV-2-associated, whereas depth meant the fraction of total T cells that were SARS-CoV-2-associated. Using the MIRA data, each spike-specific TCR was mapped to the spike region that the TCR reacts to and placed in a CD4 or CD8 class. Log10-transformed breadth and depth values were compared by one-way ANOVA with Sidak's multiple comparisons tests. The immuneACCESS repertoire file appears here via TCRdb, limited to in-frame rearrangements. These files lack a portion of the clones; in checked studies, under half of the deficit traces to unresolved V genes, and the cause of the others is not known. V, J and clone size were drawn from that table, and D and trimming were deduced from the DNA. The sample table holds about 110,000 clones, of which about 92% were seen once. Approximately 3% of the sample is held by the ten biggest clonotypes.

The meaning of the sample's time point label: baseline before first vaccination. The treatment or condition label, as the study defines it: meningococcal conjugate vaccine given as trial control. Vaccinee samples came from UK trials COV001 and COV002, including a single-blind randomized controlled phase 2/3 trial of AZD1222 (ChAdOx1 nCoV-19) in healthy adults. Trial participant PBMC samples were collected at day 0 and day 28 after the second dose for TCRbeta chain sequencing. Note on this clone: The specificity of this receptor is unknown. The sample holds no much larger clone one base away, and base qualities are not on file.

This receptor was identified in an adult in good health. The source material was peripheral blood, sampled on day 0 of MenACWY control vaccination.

The sequenced DNA: TGTGCCTGGGGGGGCAGGAACTATGGCTACACCTTC. This gives the protein CAWGGRNYGYTF. The rearranged segments are TRBV28 and TRBJ1-2; the D region possibly corresponds to TRBD1 (6 bases align). V loses 11 bases, J loses 2 bases, and the germline ends lie 12 bases apart. The CDR3 has 12 amino acids, counting the end cysteine and phenylalanine. The sequence is cut down to CDR3 DNA, 36 bases in frame from base 1. The germline V gene encodes CDR1 MDHEN and CDR2 SYDVKM.